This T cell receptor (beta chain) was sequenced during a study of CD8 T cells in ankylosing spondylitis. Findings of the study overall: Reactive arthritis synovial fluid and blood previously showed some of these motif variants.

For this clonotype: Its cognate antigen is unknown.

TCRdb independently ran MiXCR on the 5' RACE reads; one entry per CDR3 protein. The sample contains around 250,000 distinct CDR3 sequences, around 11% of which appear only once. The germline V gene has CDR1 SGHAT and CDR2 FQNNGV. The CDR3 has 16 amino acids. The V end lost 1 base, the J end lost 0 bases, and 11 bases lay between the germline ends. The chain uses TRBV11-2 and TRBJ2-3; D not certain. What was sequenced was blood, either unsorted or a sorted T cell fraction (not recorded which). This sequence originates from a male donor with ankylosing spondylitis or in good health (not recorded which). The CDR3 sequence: CASSLGSGSSTDTQYF. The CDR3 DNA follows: TGTGCCAGCAGCTTAGGTAGTGGCAGTAGCACAGATACGCAGTATTTT. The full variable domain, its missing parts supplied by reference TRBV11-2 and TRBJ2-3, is EAGVAQSPRYKIIEKRQSVAFWCNPISGHATLYWYQQILGQGPKLLIQFQNNGVVDDSQLPKDRFSAERLKGVDSTLKIQPAKLEDSAVYLCASSLGSGSSTDTQYFGPGTRLTVL.